Each of the 26 T cell receptor beta chains below was sequenced from the same sample in a study of blood T cell repertoires in COVID-19. The table came from immunoSEQ multiplex PCR; TCRdb's copy has only in-frame clones and leaves some out. The table lists over 250,000 clones, 88% of them singletons, with 0.75% to 1% in the top ten. The sequenced sample was peripheral blood. The receptors were gathered from a woman aged 35 to 49 who had recovered from COVID-19.

V gene TRBV18 combines with J gene TRBJ1-2, with TRBD1 as a possible D gene (5 bases). The CDR3 consists of 17 residues. Trimming pared 0 bases from V and 6 bases from J, leaving 20 bases between. Germline V gives CDR1 KGHSH, CDR2 LQKENI. The CDR3 nucleotides read TGTGCCAGCTCACCACCGGCTTTTACAGGACGAGAAAATGGCTACACCTTC. Translating it yields CASSPPAFTGRENGYTF. Filled out from reference TRBV18 and TRBJ1-2, the complete variable domain reads NAGVMQNPRHLVRRRGQEARLRCSPMKGHSHVYWYRQLPEEGLKFMVYLQKENIIDESGMPKERFSAEFPKEGPSILRIQQVVRGDSAAYFCASSPPAFTGRENGYTFGSGTRLTVV.

This chain connects TRBV19 to TRBJ2-2, with 8 bases identical to TRBD1. The V gene end was trimmed by 9 bases and the J gene end by 4 bases; junction bases not matched to a gene: 4. CDR3 size: 13 residues. The germline CDR1 and CDR2 sequences are LNHDA and SQIVND (reference sequence). In DNA, the CDR3 is TGTGCCAGCAGGGGGCTGGGCACCGGGGAGCTGTTTTTT. Its translation: CASRGLGTGELFF.

This clone was counted between two and nine times. The rearrangement uses TRBV29-1 and TRBJ1-1; D gene uncertain. The CDR3 runs to 16 residues. Trimming cost V 4 bases and J 4 bases, with 22 bases left between them. Germline CDR1 SQVTM, CDR2 ANQGSEA. The CDR3 DNA reads TGCAGCGTTGTGTTGGGCCTGGGCCAGGCGAGCACTGAAGCTTTCTTT. This gives the protein CSVVLGLGQASTEAFF. Drawing the rest from reference TRBV29-1 and TRBJ1-1, the complete variable domain is SAVISQKPSRDICQRGTSLTIQCQVDSQVTMMFWYRQQPGQSLTLIATANQGSEATYESGFVIDKFPISRPNLTFSTLTVSNMSPEDSSIYLCSVVLGLGQASTEAFFGQGTRLTVV.

The chain couples TRBV18 to TRBJ2-5; tentative D call: TRBD1 (5 bases). The germline V gene encodes CDR1 KGHSH and CDR2 LQKENI. The CDR3 length is 16 residues. V lost 3 bases, J lost 7 bases, and 21 bases lay in between. In nucleotides, the CDR3 is TGTGCCAGCTCACCTGGGCAGGTGGCAGGGCAGGGGACCCAGTACTTC. This gives the protein CASSPGQVAGQGTQYF.

The V and J genes are TRBV4-1 and TRBJ2-2; 7 bases map to TRBD2. Germline V CDR1 and CDR2: MGHRA, YSYEKL. The length of the CDR3 is 13 residues. V was clipped by 0 bases and J by 13 bases; unmatched bases: 5. For the CDR3, the DNA is TGCGCCAGCAGCCAAGATCGGGGGGTGGTGCTGTTTTTT. Protein product: CASSQDRGVVLFF.

The rearrangement uses TRBV7-2 and TRBJ1-2; D is unresolved. Trimming cost V 1 base and J 6 bases, with 15 bases left between them. Germline V gene sequence: CDR1 SGHTA, CDR2 FQGNSA. This CDR3 spans 15 amino acids. This CDR3 is CASSLGRRPVHGYTF. CDR3 sequence (DNA): TGTGCCAGCAGCTTAGGTCGCAGGCCAGTCCATGGCTACACCTTC. Complete variable domain (other parts from reference TRBV7-2 and TRBJ1-2): GAGVSQSPSNKVTEKGKDVELRCDPISGHTALYWYRQSLGQGLEFLIYFQGNSAPDKSGLPSDRFSAERTGGSVSTLTIQRTQQEDSAVYLCASSLGRRPVHGYTFGSGTRLTVV.

This rearrangement joins TRBV19 to TRBJ1-5; D might be TRBD1 (6 bases). Germline V gene sequence: CDR1 LNHDA, CDR2 SQIVND (reference sequence). Trimming removed 1 base at V and 3 bases at J, with 10 bases between. The CDR3 consists of 15 residues. CDR3 protein: CASSIGGQFNQPQHF. The CDR3 DNA sequence: TGTGCCAGTAGTATAGGGGGACAATTCAATCAGCCCCAGCATTTT.

The table lists this clone with a few counts. The chain couples TRBV14 to TRBJ2-1; 10 nucleotides align to TRBD2. The V gene end was trimmed by 1 base and the J gene end by 15 bases; junction bases not matched to a gene: 6. The CDR3 extends over 13 amino acids. The germline gives CDR1 SGHDN, CDR2 FVKESK. CDR3 sequence: CASSQVGSSGRFF. The CDR3 region has the DNA TGTGCCAGCAGCCAAGTCGGGTCTAGCGGGAGGTTCTTC. Supplemented by reference TRBV14 and TRBJ2-1, the full variable domain reads EAGVTQFPSHSVIEKGQTVTLRCDPISGHDNLYWYRRVMGKEIKFLLHFVKESKQDESGMPNNRFLAERTGGTYSTLKVQPAELEDSGVYFCASSQVGSSGRFFGPGTRLTVL.

This clone was found a few times. The chain uses TRBV7-2 and TRBJ1-3; no clear D gene. In germline, CDR1 is SGHTA, CDR2 FQGNSA. The CDR3 is 16 residues long. Trimming removed 1 base at V and 0 bases at J, with 10 bases between. The CDR3 sequence: CASSLVEGTSGNTIYF. The CDR3 region has the DNA TGTGCCAGCAGCTTAGTGGAGGGAACCTCTGGAAACACCATATATTTT. The complete variable domain, with remaining parts taken from reference TRBV7-2 and TRBJ1-3, reads GAGVSQSPSNKVTEKGKDVELRCDPISGHTALYWYRQSLGQGLEFLIYFQGNSAPDKSGLPSDRFSAERTGGSVSTLTIQRTQQEDSAVYLCASSLVEGTSGNTIYFGEGSWLTVV.

The chain recombines TRBV7-2 with TRBJ1-5, with D possibly TRBD1 on 5 matching bases. Trimming left V 5 bases short and J 1 base short, with 15 bases between. The germline gives CDR1 SGHTA, CDR2 FQGNSA. The CDR3 covers 16 residues. In DNA, the CDR3 is TGTGCCAGCAGCCCCGGGGCAGGGAGGAGCAATCAGCCCCAGCATTTT. It translates to CASSPGAGRSNQPQHF.

The chain is built from TRBV29-1 and TRBJ2-7; D may be TRBD1 (5 bases). The V and J ends lost 4 bases and 0 bases respectively, with 13 bases between them. The V gene's germline CDR1 is SQVTM and CDR2 ANQGSEA. The CDR3 is 14 residues long. The CDR3 DNA reads as TGCAGCGTTGCCGTCCAGGGAAGCTCCTACGAGCAGTACTTC. This sequence encodes CSVAVQGSSYEQYF.

DNA for the CDR3: TGTGCCAGCAGCCCGGCGGGGGCAGGCATTGTCCCAGATACGCAGTATTTT. Protein product: CASSPAGAGIVPDTQYF. The chain recombines TRBV5-6 with TRBJ2-3; possible D gene TRBD2, 7 bases. Looked up from germline, CDR1 is SGHDT and CDR2 is YYEEEE. Trimming shortened V by 4 bases and J by 4 bases, and 22 bases separated the two germline ends. The CDR3 sequence is 17 residues long.

CDR3 amino acids: CASRLARTSHGELFF. In DNA form, the CDR3 reads TGTGCAAGTCGCTTAGCCCGGACTAGCCATGGGGAGCTGTTTTTT. The chain recombines TRBV12-2 with TRBJ2-2; the table's D call, TRBD2, was not checked against the DNA. TRBV12-2 is assigned pseudogene status. The CDR3 is made up of 15 amino acids.

The genes are TRBV5-1 and TRBJ1-4, with D hard to call. Deletions cut 4 bases from V and 0 bases from J, with 13 bases between. This CDR3 is 16 amino acids long. Germline CDR1 reads SGHRS; CDR2 reads YFSETQ. The CDR3 DNA reads TGCGCCAGCAGCCCGGGTCTCCCCCCAACTAATGAAAAACTGTTTTTT. This sequence encodes CASSPGLPPTNEKLFF. The whole variable domain, filled in from reference TRBV5-1 and TRBJ1-4, reads KAGVTQTPRYLIKTRGQQVTLSCSPISGHRSVSWYQQTPGQGLQFLFEYFSETQRNKGNFPGRFSGRQFSNSRSEMNVSTLELGDSALYLCASSPGLPPTNEKLFFGSGTQLSVL.

V usage is TRBV4-3 and J usage is TRBJ2-3; D ambiguous. CDR3 length equals 15 residues. The ends were cut back, 0 bases at V and 8 bases at J, with 15 bases in the middle. The germline CDR1 and CDR2 sequences are LGHNA and YSLEER. This CDR3 reads CASSQDSPFYPTQYF. The CDR3 nucleotides are TGCGCCAGCAGCCAAGATAGCCCGTTCTATCCTACGCAGTATTTT.

This chain's CDR3 is CASSFQQGEQYF. CDR3 coding DNA: TGTGCCAGCAGTTTCCAGCAGGGCGAGCAGTACTTC. This sequence joins TRBV28 and TRBJ2-7, with D possibly TRBD1 on 5 matching bases. The germline V gene encodes CDR1 MDHEN and CDR2 SYDVKM. The V gene lost 3 bases and the J gene lost 6 bases, with 9 bases spanning the gap. The CDR3 loop spans 12 amino acids.

The CDR3 here is CASSPLAGVGETQYF. The CDR3 DNA sequence: TGTGCCAGCAGCCCCCTAGCGGGAGTAGGGGAGACCCAGTACTTC. The V and J genes are TRBV11-3 and TRBJ2-5; 10 nucleotides agree with TRBD2. CDR1 and CDR2 from the germline V gene are SGHNT and YENEEA. This CDR3 has 15 amino acids. The V and J ends lost 5 bases and 5 bases, in that order; junction bases with no gene match: 8.

This chain links TRBV2 with TRBJ2-3, with TRBD2 matching 13 bases. This CDR3 region has 21 residues. Germline V gene data show CDR1 as SNHLY and CDR2 as FYNNEI. Trimming cost V 6 bases and J 1 base; bases outside gene matches: 19. The CDR3 protein is CASRERTPGLAGVLGTDTQYF. In nucleotides, the CDR3 is TGTGCCAGCAGGGAGAGAACCCCCGGACTAGCGGGAGTGTTGGGCACAGATACGCAGTATTTT.

The chain employs TRBV12-3 or TRBV12-4 and TRBJ1-1; no clear D gene. The V and J ends lost 3 bases and 6 bases respectively, with 11 bases between them. CDR3 length equals 13 residues. CDR3 in amino acids: CASSLYGSPEAFF. CDR3 sequence (DNA): TGTGCCAGCAGTTTGTACGGGAGCCCTGAAGCTTTCTTT.

The CDR3 loop reads CASSLRPNRGQGTQYF. In DNA, the CDR3 is TGTGCCAGCAGTTTACGACCGAACAGGGGGCAGGGGACCCAGTACTTC. The chain couples TRBV27 to TRBJ2-5; 9 positions match TRBD1. Germline CDR1 and CDR2: MNHEY and SMNVEV (reference sequence). The CDR3 has 16 amino acids. The trim removed 2 bases at V and 7 bases at J, leaving 11 bases unmatched.

In this sample, this clone turned up once. This sample also contains other DNA sequences that code for the same CDR3. This sequence joins TRBV28 and TRBJ1-2, with D maybe TRBD1 (6 bases). Between the trimmed V and J ends, which lost 6 bases and 2 bases, there was a span of 13 bases. The CDR3 consists of 14 residues. CDR1 is MDHEN and CDR2 is SYDVKM in the germline V gene. The CDR3 DNA sequence: TGTGCCAGCAGCCCGACAGGAAGGAACTATGGCTACACCTTC. Amino acid sequence: CASSPTGRNYGYTF.

This sequence joins TRBV27 and TRBJ2-1, with TRBD2 matching 9 bases. The germline gives CDR1 MNHEY, CDR2 SMNVEV (reference sequence). There are 16 residues in the CDR3. The trim removed 0 bases at V and 2 bases at J, leaving 2 bases unmatched. The CDR3 DNA reads as TGTGCCAGCAGTTTATCGCTAGCGGGGACCTACAATGAGCAGTTCTTC. Translation gives CASSLSLAGTYNEQFF.

The V and J genes are TRBV30 and TRBJ2-1, with D maybe TRBD2 (5 bases). V was trimmed by 0 bases and J by 3 bases, leaving 6 bases between them. The CDR3 covers 13 residues. From germline, CDR1 is GTSNPN and CDR2 SVGIG (reference sequence). CDR3 in amino acids: CAWSVRDYNEQFF. Written as DNA, the CDR3 is TGTGCCTGGAGTGTACGGGACTACAATGAGCAGTTCTTC.

In its sample, this clone was seen a few times. The chain has TRBV5-6 and TRBJ1-1; maybe TRBD1 (6 bases). CDR1 SGHDT and CDR2 YYEEEE come from the germline V gene. This CDR3 is built from 15 residues. Trimming took off 1 base at V and 2 bases at J, with 12 bases between the two ends. The chain's CDR3 is CASSLKDSLNTEAFF. CDR3 nucleotide sequence: TGTGCCAGCAGCTTGAAGGACAGCCTCAACACTGAAGCTTTCTTT.

The chain combines TRBV6-5 with TRBJ1-5; possible D gene TRBD1, 6 bases. Germline V gene lookup returns CDR1 MNHEY and CDR2 SVGAGI. The CDR3 length is 15 residues. Trimming shortened V by 6 bases and J by 2 bases, and 14 bases separated the two germline ends. The CDR3 DNA sequence: TGTGCCAGCAGACGGACAGCCGGGGGCAATCAGCCCCAGCATTTT. Its protein product is CASRRTAGGNQPQHF.

The chain links TRBV6-5 to TRBJ2-7; perhaps TRBD2 as D (5 bases). V was trimmed by 0 bases and J by 6 bases, leaving 12 bases between them. The CDR3 extends over 14 amino acids. The V gene's germline CDR1 is MNHEY and CDR2 SVGAGI. CDR3 residues: CASSYSPGWREQYF. In DNA, the CDR3 is TGTGCCAGCAGTTACTCGCCGGGATGGCGCGAGCAGTACTTC.